The 18 T cell receptor beta chains below all came from one sample that was sequenced in a study of graft-versus-host responses after intestinal transplantation. For these TCRs, the target antigens are not known. Sequencing was performed with immunoSEQ multiplex PCR; in TCRdb, only in-frame clones are kept and a portion is missing. The data show about 90,000 clones, with about four fifths seen just once and about 18% held by the top ten. This specimen was unstimulated CD8+ T cells sorted from spleen or lymph node cells, taken before intestinal transplant. The receptors derive from a human donor who received an intestinal transplant.

The gene calls are TRBV7-9 and TRBJ2-1, with TRBD1 identical over 11 bases. This CDR3 has 15 residues. Germline values: CDR1 SEHNR, CDR2 FQNEAQ (reference sequence). Trimming took 1 base from V and 7 from J; bases not matched to a gene: 3. The DNA of the CDR3 is TGTGCCAGCAGCTTAGACGGACAGGGGGCGAATGAGCAGTTCTTC. This codes for CASSLDGQGANEQFF.

The chain recombines TRBV27 with TRBJ2-3; no clear D gene. CDR1 is MNHEY, CDR2 SMNVEV, per germline (reference sequence). The germline V and J ends were trimmed by 3 bases and 0 bases, with 13 bases remaining between them. The CDR3 has 16 amino acids. CDR3 DNA: TGTGCCAGCAGTTTCCTCGACTCCTCTAGCACAGATACGCAGTATTTT. Its protein product is CASSFLDSSSTDTQYF.

The gene calls are TRBV10-2 and TRBJ2-3; a possible D gene is TRBD2 (5 bases). The CDR3 runs to 14 residues. The germline V and J ends were trimmed by 2 bases and 4 bases, with 10 bases remaining between them. From germline, CDR1 is WSHSY and CDR2 SAAADI. In DNA, the CDR3 is TGCGCCAGCAGTGAGGTCCTTAGCGCAGATACGCAGTATTTT. Amino acids: CASSEVLSADTQYF.

V is TRBV12-2 and J is TRBJ2-7; TRBD2, the table's D call, lacks a check against the DNA. TRBV12-2 is described as a pseudogene. The CDR3 covers 18 residues. The CDR3 nucleotides are TGTGCAAGTCCTGGGGGGACTAGCTACTCGGCTGGGTACTACGAGCAGTACTTC. It codes for CASPGGTSYSAGYYEQYF.

The CDR3 DNA reads as TGTGCCAGCAGCTTGACCCCCCAGGACAGCACCGGGGAGCTGTTTTTT. Translation: CASSLTPQDSTGELFF. The chain is built from TRBV2 and TRBJ2-2, with D maybe TRBD1 (6 bases). Germline CDR1 is SNHLY and CDR2 is FYNNEI. V dropped 6 bases and J dropped 4 bases, with 18 bases sitting between them. The CDR3 covers 16 residues. The whole variable domain, filled in from reference TRBV2 and TRBJ2-2, reads EPEVTQTPSHQVTQMGQEVILRCVPISNHLYFYWYRQILGQKVEFLVSFYNNEISEKSEIFDDQFSVERPDGSNFTLKIRSTKLEDSAMYFCASSLTPQDSTGELFFGEGSRLTVL.

This sequence joins TRBV4-1 and TRBJ2-5, with a weak D call TRBD1 (6 bases). This CDR3 is 15 amino acids long. The V and J ends lost 1 base and 3 bases respectively, with 12 bases between them. Germline V lookup: CDR1 MGHRA, CDR2 YSYEKL. The CDR3: CASSQAEQGKETQYF. For the CDR3, the DNA is TGCGCCAGCAGCCAAGCCGAACAGGGCAAAGAGACCCAGTACTTC.

The genes are TRBV11-2 and TRBJ1-3, with D unresolved. V lost 1 base and J 2 bases, leaving 9 bases between the germline ends. This CDR3 region has 15 residues. Germline CDR1 reads SGHAT; CDR2 reads FQNNGV. CDR3 in DNA: TGTGCCAGCAGCTTAGGGTACTACACTGGAAACACCATATATTTT. Its translation: CASSLGYYTGNTIYF.

This CDR3 reads CASTKYPTDTQYF. The CDR3, as DNA: TGTGCCAGCACCAAATACCCCACAGATACGCAGTATTTT. V gene TRBV27 combines with J gene TRBJ2-3; D not certain. The CDR3 consists of 13 residues. With 7 bases removed from V and 2 bases from J, the gap between germline ends came to 10 bases. Germline V gene sequence: CDR1 MNHEY, CDR2 SMNVEV (reference sequence).

This clone was picked up a small number of times. The chain links TRBV28 to TRBJ1-1, with 10 nucleotides matching TRBD1. Germline assignment: CDR1 MDHEN and CDR2 SYDVKM. CDR3 length: 16 amino acids. The V and J ends lost 2 bases and 4 bases, in that order; junction bases with no gene match: 7. The CDR3 DNA reads as TGTGCCAGCAGTTTAAGAGGGGGGACAGGGGTCACTGAAGCTTTCTTT. It translates to CASSLRGGTGVTEAFF.

The chain is built from TRBV7-6 and TRBJ2-7, with 10 bases that match TRBD1. V lost 1 base, J lost 6 bases, and 6 bases stayed unmatched. Germline V gene data show CDR1 as SGHVS and CDR2 as FNYEAQ. This CDR3 is built from 15 residues. The DNA for the CDR3 is TGTGCCAGCAGCTTAGTAGTGGGACAGGGGATCGAGCAGTACTTC. Its translation: CASSLVVGQGIEQYF.

The chain links TRBV14 to TRBJ1-4; D unclear. The CDR3 has 15 amino acids. V was trimmed by 4 bases and J by 2 bases, leaving 11 bases between them. Germline V gene data show CDR1 as SGHDN and CDR2 as FVKESK. The CDR3 reads CASSPHSYTNEKLFF. For the CDR3, the DNA is TGTGCCAGCAGCCCACACAGCTACACTAATGAAAAACTGTTTTTT.

This clone was seen more than once but under ten times. The chain couples TRBV6-6 to TRBJ2-1, with unresolved D. The CDR3 sequence is 12 residues long. Germline V lookup: CDR1 MNHNY, CDR2 SVGAGI (reference sequence). V dropped 0 bases and J dropped 7 bases, with 4 bases sitting between them. CDR3 nucleotides: TGTGCCAGCAGTTACTCCCTGAATGAGCAGTTCTTC. This encodes CASSYSLNEQFF.

The genes are TRBV28 and TRBJ2-7, with 7 bases aligning to TRBD2. Germline CDR1 MDHEN, CDR2 SYDVKM. The CDR3 runs to 13 residues. V was clipped by 3 bases and J by 4 bases; unmatched bases: 3. The CDR3 DNA sequence: TGTGCCAGCAGTTTGGGGACTACGTACGAGCAGTACTTC. The encoded protein is CASSLGTTYEQYF.

The chain carries TRBV7-9 and TRBJ1-1; D not certain. The CDR3 extends over 11 amino acids. V lost 1 base and J lost 7, with 4 bases in between. The germline CDR1 and CDR2 sequences are SEHNR and FQNEAQ (reference sequence). The CDR3 DNA follows: TGTGCCAGCAGCTTAGACGGTGAAGCTTTCTTT. This gives the protein CASSLDGEAFF.

This chain uses TRBV7-9 with TRBJ2-1; D possibly matches TRBD1 or TRBD2 (6 bases each). The V gene lost 2 bases and the J gene lost 3 bases, with 11 bases spanning the gap. CDR3 size: 15 residues. Germline CDR1 reads SEHNR; CDR2 reads FQNEAQ (reference sequence). CDR3 protein: CASSLSGGGYNEQFF. Here the CDR3 DNA reads TGTGCCAGCAGCTTATCCGGGGGCGGCTACAATGAGCAGTTCTTC.

V and J are TRBV7-6 and TRBJ2-1; 9 positions agree with TRBD1. The V segment lost 0 bases and the J segment 3 bases; nucleotides outside the gene matches: 9. This CDR3 comprises 18 residues. The germline CDR1 and CDR2 sequences are SGHVS and FNYEAQ. The CDR3 DNA reads TGTGCCAGCAGCTTAGCCACAGGGGGCGGTCTGTTCTACAATGAGCAGTTCTTC. This gives the protein CASSLATGGGLFYNEQFF.

The sample holds one count of this clone. The V call is TRBV5-4, the J call TRBJ2-6; D remains unclear. The V gene's germline CDR1 is SGHNT and CDR2 YYREEE (reference sequence). Between the trimmed V and J ends, which lost 4 bases and 0 bases, there was a span of 11 bases. The CDR3 consists of 16 residues. The CDR3 here is CASSMIGISGANVLTF. The CDR3 nucleotides are TGTGCCAGCAGCATGATCGGCATCTCTGGGGCCAACGTCCTGACTTTC.

The V call is TRBV4-1, the J call TRBJ1-5; the D is unclear. Trimming removed 1 base from V and 0 bases from J, with 19 bases in between. Germline V gives CDR1 MGHRA, CDR2 YSYEKL. This CDR3 contains 19 residues. The CDR3 DNA reads TGCGCCAGCAGCCAAGGTCCTTACTCGGCAGCGAATAGCAATCAGCCCCAGCATTTT. Translating gives CASSQGPYSAANSNQPQHF.